The rows below give T cell receptor beta chains drawn from one sample of a study of cytomegalovirus exposure and HLA in healthy donors. The repertoire was sequenced with immunoSEQ multiplex PCR; TCRdb's copy has only in-frame clones and lacks some. Of roughly 90,000 clones listed, 75% to 90% were seen once; the top ten hold around 2.3%. The material sequenced was PBMCs. The source of these receptors is a man between 18 and 35 years old in good health and CMV-seronegative. The CDR3 runs from the conserved cysteine through the conserved F or W. D genes are given only for firm matches. Rows give clone size only sometimes, using once, few, many, or a class for an expanded clone.

clone size,CDR3 length,V gene,J gene,D gene,CDR3 DNA,CDR3 protein
once,15,TRBV18,TRBJ2-7,NA,TGTGCCAGCTCACCTTACAGGGTCAGCTCCTACGAGCAGTACTTC,CASSPYRVSSYEQYF
NA,15,TRBV29-1,TRBJ2-1,TRBD1,TGCAGCGTTGACCCCCGCGGGACAGGTCACAATGAGCAGTTCTTC,CSVDPRGTGHNEQFF
NA,16,TRBV5-4,TRBJ1-2,NA,TGTGCCAGCAGCGCGGGGGGGACCCGGACTAACTATGGCTACACCTTC,CASSAGGTRTNYGYTF
NA,16,TRBV4-3,TRBJ2-3,TRBD2,TGCGCCAGCAGCCAACAAGCGGGAGGCACAACAGATACGCAGTATTTT,CASSQQAGGTTDTQYF
few,11,TRBV5-6,TRBJ2-7,NA,TGTGCCAGCAGCGTGCGTGTCGAGCAGTACTTC,CASSVRVEQYF
NA,14,TRBV21-1,TRBJ2-7,NA,TGTGCCAGCAGCAGAGCGGAGAGTATCTACGAGCAGTACTTC,CASSRAESIYEQYF
NA,15,TRBV7-9,TRBJ1-2,TRBD1,TGTGCCAGCAGCTTAGCCGGGACAGGGTACTATGGCTACACCTTC,CASSLAGTGYYGYTF
NA,17,TRBV18,TRBJ2-1,TRBD2,TGTGCCAGCTCACCACCAGGCGGACTAGCGGGAGTGAATGAGCAGTTCTTC,CASSPPGGLAGVNEQFF
NA,15,TRBV19,TRBJ2-5,NA,TGTGCCAGTAGTATTCGCAGGGGATTGGGAGAGACCCAGTACTTC,CASSIRRGLGETQYF
NA,14,TRBV5-1,TRBJ2-7,TRBD1,TGCGCCAGCAGCCCTCGGACAGGGGATTACGAGCAGTACTTC,CASSPRTGDYEQYF
NA,14,TRBV19,TRBJ2-1,TRBD2,TGTGCCAGTACAGGGACTAGCGGGAGTCATGAGCAGTTCTTC,CASTGTSGSHEQFF
NA,15,TRBV5-6,TRBJ1-5,TRBD1,TGTGCCAGCAGCTGGGGAGCAGGGGGCCATCAGCCCCAGCATTTT,CASSWGAGGHQPQHF
few,14,TRBV6-4,TRBJ2-1,TRBD2,TGTGCCAGCAGTGAAGGACTAGCGGGCAATGAGCAGTTCTTC,CASSEGLAGNEQFF
NA,15,TRBV7-6,TRBJ1-3,NA,TGTGCCAGCAGCTTAGGTCAGGGCTCTGGAAACACCATATATTTT,CASSLGQGSGNTIYF
NA,15,TRBV28,TRBJ1-2,TRBD1,TGTGCCAGCAGTTTGACAGGGGGCATTGGCTATGGCTACACCTTC,CASSLTGGIGYGYTF
NA,16,TRBV18,TRBJ2-2,NA,TGTGCCAGCTCACCACGGACAAGCAGTCCCATCGGGGAGCTGTTTTTT,CASSPRTSSPIGELFF
NA,13,TRBV5-1,TRBJ1-1,TRBD1,TGCGCCAGCAGCAGGGGGCTCGTAACTGAAGCTTTCTTT,CASSRGLVTEAFF
NA,17,TRBV6-1,TRBJ1-5,TRBD1,TGTGCCAGCAGTGAAGCAGGGGGCGGTATGGGCAATCAGCCCCAGCATTTT,CASSEAGGGMGNQPQHF
NA,23,TRBV21-1,TRBJ2-3,NA,TGTGCCAGCAGCAAAGTCCCGCACGCCTTACTAGCGGGAGGGCCCAAGGGCCCAGATACGCAGTATTTT,CASSKVPHALLAGGPKGPDTQYF
NA,15,TRBV30,TRBJ2-4,NA,TGTGCCTGGAGTGTACAGCTCGGAGCCAAAAACATTCAGTACTTC,CAWSVQLGAKNIQYF
NA,14,TRBV5-5,TRBJ2-7,NA,TGTGCCAGCAAGGCGGCAGGGCAAGGCTACGAGCAGTACTTC,CASKAAGQGYEQYF
NA,15,TRBV5-1,TRBJ1-2,NA,TGCGCCAGCAGCTTTAGTAGGGGTTCCTGGCATGGCTACACCTTC,CASSFSRGSWHGYTF
NA,16,TRBV9,TRBJ2-5,TRBD2,TGTGCCAGCAGCAAGGGGACTAGCGGGACCCAAGAGACCCAGTACTTC,CASSKGTSGTQETQYF
NA,16,TRBV5-1,TRBJ2-2,NA,TGCGCCAGCAGACCGTACAGGGACGGAAACACCGGGGAGCTGTTTTTT,CASRPYRDGNTGELFF
NA,13,TRBV4-2,TRBJ2-7,TRBD1,TGTGCCAGCAGAGGACAGGGAGGCTACGAGCAGTACTTC,CASRGQGGYEQYF
once,17,TRBV7-6,TRBJ2-7,TRBD2,TGTGCCAGCAGCTTAGCGACTAGCGGGAGCGGGGCCTACGAGCAGTACTTC,CASSLATSGSGAYEQYF
few,13,TRBV2,TRBJ2-3,NA,TGTGCCAGCAGTGAAAACTTGGCAGATACGCAGTATTTT,CASSENLADTQYF
NA,14,TRBV14,TRBJ2-7,NA,TGTGCCAGCAGCCTCTTGGCGGGAATTGGGGAGCAGTACTTC,CASSLLAGIGEQYF
NA,12,TRBV5-5,TRBJ2-7,NA,TGTGCCAGCAGCCCCGTTACCTACGAGCAGTACTTC,CASSPVTYEQYF
NA,13,TRBV7-9,TRBJ2-7,NA,TGTGCCAGCAGCCCCCCCCAGTCCTACGAGCAGTACTTC,CASSPPQSYEQYF
NA,16,TRBV6-1,TRBJ2-5,TRBD2,TGTGCCAGCAGTGCCCAAACAGGGACTAGACGAGAGACCCAGTACTTC,CASSAQTGTRRETQYF
NA,13,TRBV10-3,TRBJ2-3,NA,TGTGCCATCAAGGGGGACTACACAGATACGCAGTATTTT,CAIKGDYTDTQYF
NA,12,TRBV29-1,TRBJ1-2,NA,TGCAGCGTGTTGGGGAGGGACTATGGCTACACCTTC,CSVLGRDYGYTF
NA,17,TRBV5-4,TRBJ2-2,TRBD2,TGTGCCACCCTCGCTCGGGGGGGGCCCCCGAACACCGGGGAGCTGTTTTTT,CATLARGGPPNTGELFF
once,15,TRBV5-6,TRBJ1-2,NA,TGTGCCAGCAGCCCCACGCCGGGACTCAGAGGGGGCTACACCTTC,CASSPTPGLRGGYTF
once,15,TRBV5-1,TRBJ2-5,TRBD2,TGCGCCAGCAGCTTAACCCTAGCGGCCCAAGAGACCCAGTACTTC,CASSLTLAAQETQYF
NA,16,TRBV4-2,TRBJ2-1,TRBD2,TGTGCCAGCAGCCAGATGCGGGGGAGCTATCTTATAGAGCAGTTCTTC,CASSQMRGSYLIEQFF
NA,13,TRBV7-9,TRBJ2-7,NA,TGCGCCAGCAGCCCCGGTCCCGATCGCGAGCAGTACTTC,CASSPGPDREQYF
NA,15,TRBV6-4,TRBJ2-1,TRBD2,TGTGCCAGCAGCGTTTTAGCGGGCAGCTACAATGAGCAGTTCTTC,CASSVLAGSYNEQFF
NA,12,TRBV19,TRBJ1-2,NA,TGTGCCAGCAAGAGCCGTAGTTCTGGCTACACCTTC,CASKSRSSGYTF